The 23 T cell receptor beta chains presented below share a single source sample, sequenced in a study of response to subunit inactivated influenza vaccine. TCRdb itself ran the RT-PCR reads through MiXCR, one entry per CDR3 protein. The profile shows 280,000 or so distinct CDR3 sequences, about a fifth of them singletons. Sequences were derived from PBMCs from blood, sampled around 22 months after vaccination. Receptor source: a man aged 50 to 69 who received an inactivated influenza vaccine.

This chain uses TRBV12-3 or TRBV12-4 with TRBJ1-1, with 7 bases fitting TRBD1. CDR3 size: 13 residues. The ends lost 5 bases at V and 11 bases at J; junction bases unmatched: 11. CDR3 loop: CASSIRQGSRAFF. CDR3 DNA sequence: TGTGCCAGCAGTATCCGACAGGGTTCGCGGGCTTTCTTT.

This clonotype has just a few counts. The chain joins TRBV4-2 to TRBJ1-1; D is perhaps TRBD1 (5 bases). The CDR3 is made up of 14 amino acids. V gave up 3 bases and J gave up 7 bases, with 15 bases separating them. Germline CDR1 is LGHNA and CDR2 is YNFKEQ. CDR3 region: CASSHSDGDLEAFF. The CDR3 coding sequence is TGTGCCAGCAGCCACTCAGACGGGGACCTTGAAGCTTTCTTT.

In this sample, this clonotype turned up many times. V and J are TRBV6-6 and TRBJ1-1; D is perhaps TRBD1 (5 bases). The CDR3 runs to 12 residues. Germline values: CDR1 MNHNY, CDR2 SVGAGI (reference sequence). Trimming took 1 base from V and 10 from J, leaving 10 bases between them. CDR3 amino acids: CASSYYGAAAFF. Here the CDR3 DNA reads TGTGCCAGCAGTTACTACGGGGCGGCAGCTTTCTTT.

The chain uses TRBV6-2 or TRBV6-3 and TRBJ2-2; TRBD1 agrees at 7 bases. The V segment lost 0 bases and the J segment 6 bases; nucleotides outside the gene matches: 19. Germline V gene lookup returns CDR1 MNHEY and CDR2 SVGEGT. The CDR3 loop spans 20 amino acids. The CDR3 sequence: CASSYSGRFPGQTSPGELFF. The CDR3 DNA is TGTGCCAGCAGTTACTCGGGCCGGTTTCCGGGACAGACGTCCCCCGGGGAGCTGTTTTTT.

V gene TRBV5-4 combines with J gene TRBJ1-1, with no clear D. V was trimmed by 3 bases and J by 4 bases, leaving 16 bases between them. CDR1 is SGHNT and CDR2 is YYREEE in the germline V gene (reference sequence). The CDR3 is made up of 15 amino acids. The CDR3 coding sequence is TGTGCCAGCAGCTCTCTACAATACGGTGGCACTGAAGCTTTCTTT. Translating it yields CASSSLQYGGTEAFF. Full variable domain (rest looked up from reference TRBV5-4 and TRBJ1-1): ETGVTQSPTHLIKTRGQQVTLRCSSQSGHNTVSWYQQALGQGPQFIFQYYREEENGRGNFPPRFSGLQFPNYSSELNVNALELDDSALYLCASSSLQYGGTEAFFGQGTRLTVV.

This clonotype was picked up a small number of times. V usage is TRBV10-3 and J usage is TRBJ2-2, with 7 positions matching TRBD1. Germline CDR1 ENHRY, CDR2 SYGVKD. Germline trimming cut 7 bases from V and 3 bases from J; bases unmatched to any gene: 5. CDR3 length equals 14 residues. CDR3 sequence: CAIKGQVHTGELFF. CDR3 nucleotide sequence: TGTGCCATCAAAGGACAGGTTCACACCGGGGAGCTGTTTTTT.

The chain couples TRBV13 to TRBJ2-2; D unresolved. The CDR3 contains 11 residues. Trimming took off 9 bases at V and 3 bases at J, with 5 bases between the two ends. Germline V gene sequence: CDR1 PRHDT, CDR2 FYEKMQ (reference sequence). In nucleotides, the CDR3 is TGTGCCAGTAGGGACACCGGGGAGCTGTTTTTT. It codes for CASRDTGELFF.

The chain has TRBV6-2 or TRBV6-3 and TRBJ1-1; perhaps TRBD1 as D (5 bases). Germline lookup yields CDR1 MNHEY and CDR2 SVGEGT. This CDR3 has 11 amino acids. V shed 5 bases and J shed 11 bases, with 12 bases lying between them. The CDR3 is CASSGARVAFF. CDR3 DNA sequence: TGTGCCAGCAGTGGGGCCAGGGTGGCTTTCTTT.

This clonotype was seen a handful of times. The chain joins TRBV7-9 to TRBJ1-1, with D perhaps matching TRBD1 (5 bases). The CDR3 consists of 12 residues. Germline V gene data show CDR1 as SEHNR and CDR2 as FQNEAQ (reference sequence). Trimming took off 7 bases at V and 5 bases at J, with 11 bases between the two ends. CDR3 sequence (DNA): TGTGCCAGCACCCCGGGGGATACTGAAGCTTTCTTT. This translates into CASTPGDTEAFF.

The rearrangement uses TRBV7-2 and TRBJ1-1; the D is unclear. Germline-derived CDR1 and CDR2 are SGHTA and FQGNSA. Trimming shortened V by 5 bases and J by 3 bases, and 10 bases separated the two germline ends. This CDR3 region has 13 residues. The CDR3 bases are TGTGCCAGCAGCCAAGGAAGGTACACTGAAGCTTTCTTT. Translated, it gives CASSQGRYTEAFF.

This clonotype has a handful of counts. J is TRBJ1-5 and V is TRBV4-2; D is undetermined. Trimming pared 0 bases from V and 0 bases from J, leaving 6 bases between. Per the germline V gene, CDR1 is LGHNA and CDR2 is YNFKEQ. CDR3 length equals 15 residues. The chain's CDR3 is CASSQDPVSNQPQHF. CDR3 DNA: TGTGCCAGCAGCCAAGATCCCGTTAGCAATCAGCCCCAGCATTTT.

This clonotype turned up a few times. This chain connects TRBV7-2 to TRBJ1-6, with no clear D. The ends were cut back, 0 bases at V and 8 bases at J, with 11 bases in the middle. Germline V gene data show CDR1 as SGHTA and CDR2 as FQGNSA. CDR3 length: 15 residues. The CDR3 sequence: CASSLASRVDSPLHF. The CDR3 coding sequence is TGTGCCAGCAGCTTAGCGAGTCGGGTTGATTCACCCCTCCACTTT. Full variable domain (remainder filled in from reference TRBV7-2 and TRBJ1-6): GAGVSQSPSNKVTEKGKDVELRCDPISGHTALYWYRQSLGQGLEFLIYFQGNSAPDKSGLPSDRFSAERTGGSVSTLTIQRTQQEDSAVYLCASSLASRVDSPLHFGNGTRLTVT.

The gene calls are TRBV19 and TRBJ2-5, with 7 bases lining up with TRBD1. The CDR3 runs 16 residues. Germline CDR1 is LNHDA and CDR2 is SQIVND (reference sequence). The V segment lost 4 bases and the J segment 2 bases; nucleotides outside the gene matches: 10. CDR3 protein: CASSNPGQPQQETQYF. The CDR3 coding sequence is TGTGCCAGTAGTAACCCGGGACAGCCGCAACAAGAGACCCAGTACTTC.

The V call is TRBV2, the J call TRBJ2-2; D not resolved. CDR3 length: 12 residues. Trimming stripped 6 bases from V and 7 bases from J, with 9 bases between. Germline V lookup: CDR1 SNHLY, CDR2 FYNNEI. The CDR3 loop reads CASSRWNGELFF. The CDR3 nucleotides are TGTGCCAGCAGCCGTTGGAACGGGGAGCTGTTTTTT. The full variable domain, rest sourced from reference TRBV2 and TRBJ2-2, is EPEVTQTPSHQVTQMGQEVILRCVPISNHLYFYWYRQILGQKVEFLVSFYNNEISEKSEIFDDQFSVERPDGSNFTLKIRSTKLEDSAMYFCASSRWNGELFFGEGSRLTVL.

The chain joins TRBV6-1 to TRBJ1-5; no clear D gene. CDR3 length: 10 residues. Germline loops: CDR1 MNHNS, CDR2 SASEGT. Deletions cut 8 bases from V and 6 bases from J, with 5 bases between. The CDR3 region has the DNA TGTGCCAGCGGGCTTCAGCCCCAGCATTTT. Translating gives CASGLQPQHF.

V and J are TRBV20-1 and TRBJ2-1, with 8 bases lining up with TRBD2. Looked up from germline, CDR1 is DFQATT and CDR2 is SNEGSKA (reference sequence). V lost 4 bases and J lost 0; bases outside the gene matches: 8. The length of the CDR3 is 16 residues. The CDR3 DNA follows: TGCAGTGCTAACCCGCGGGGGGACTTCTCCTACAATGAGCAGTTCTTC. It yields the protein CSANPRGDFSYNEQFF.

This clonotype was detected a few times. The chain recombines TRBV21-1 with TRBJ1-2; TRBD1 is the table's D call and was not checked against the DNA. TRBV21-1 is flagged as a pseudogene. The CDR3 is 13 residues long. This chain's CDR3 is CAVRWTGSYGYTF. The CDR3 coding sequence is TGTGCCGTACGTTGGACAGGGTCCTATGGCTACACCTTC.

For the CDR3, the DNA is TGTGCCAGCAGGGATGGAGGCGAAAAACTGTTTTTT. Translating gives CASRDGGEKLFF. The chain joins TRBV2 to TRBJ1-4; no clear D. The CDR3 has 12 amino acids. Germline V lookup: CDR1 SNHLY, CDR2 FYNNEI. Trimming shortened V by 6 bases and J by 8 bases, and 10 bases separated the two germline ends.

This clonotype appeared a few times. This chain connects TRBV7-2 to TRBJ2-1; weak D call: TRBD2 (5 bases). The CDR3 covers 13 residues. Per germline, CDR1 SGHTA and CDR2 FQGNSA. Trimming took off 1 base at V and 8 bases at J, with 9 bases between the two ends. CDR3 nucleotides: TGTGCCAGCAGCTTAGTTCGGGATGATGAGCAGTTCTTC. Its translation is CASSLVRDDEQFF.

In this sample, this clonotype turned up many times. The rearrangement joins TRBV4-1 to TRBJ1-5; no firm D call. Germline V gives CDR1 MGHRA, CDR2 YSYEKL. The germline V and J ends were trimmed by 1 base and 7 bases, with 8 bases remaining between them. There are 13 residues in the CDR3. The chain's CDR3 is CASSQGPRQPQHF. For the CDR3, the DNA is TGCGCCAGCAGCCAAGGACCAAGACAGCCCCAGCATTTT.

This sequence joins TRBV29-1 and TRBJ1-2; perhaps TRBD1 as D (6 bases). There are 15 residues in the CDR3. The V end lost 3 bases, the J end lost 2 bases, and 16 bases lay between the germline ends. Germline CDR1 reads SQVTM; CDR2 reads ANQGSEA. CDR3 sequence: CSVEGAETANYGYTF. CDR3 nucleotides: TGCAGCGTTGAGGGGGCGGAAACGGCGAACTATGGCTACACCTTC.

The chain recombines TRBV20-1 with TRBJ2-1; TRBD2 agrees at 8 bases. Germline CDR1 and CDR2: DFQATT and SNEGSKA (reference sequence). Trimming cost V 5 bases and J 3 bases; bases outside gene matches: 21. The CDR3 consists of 19 residues. The CDR3 coding sequence is TGCAGTGCTGATAGCCAGCACGTCGGGGGGGAGTCCGGCTACAATGAGCAGTTCTTC. Its translation is CSADSQHVGGESGYNEQFF.

This chain uses TRBV12-3 or TRBV12-4 with TRBJ2-3; D is possibly TRBD2 (5 bases). Trimming shortened V by 2 bases and J by 2 bases, and 11 bases separated the two germline ends. The CDR3 sequence is 15 residues long. In nucleotides, the CDR3 is TGTGCCAGCAGTTTACGTATGGGAGTCACAGATACGCAGTATTTT. It codes for CASSLRMGVTDTQYF.